The rows below give T cell receptor beta chains drawn from one sample of a study of blood T cells in healthy people across ages. TCRdb ran MiXCR on the 5' RACE reads and lists one entry per CDR3 protein. This sample has 1.5 million to 2 million distinct CDR3 sequences, with about 49% found just once. Sequencing was performed on blood. All receptors come from a woman aged 40 to 50 in good health. The CDR3 runs from the conserved cysteine through the conserved F or W. Clone size is not always given. Where it is, it says once, few, many or a class for expanded clones.

TRBJ2-5	.	TRBV28	CASRQGATETQYF
TRBJ1-2	.	TRBV14	CASDPVGTNYGYTF
TRBJ2-4	.	TRBV5-1	CASSLPQENIQYF
.	once	TRBV27	CASSLSPQGRGTQYF
TRBJ2-3	.	TRBV20-1	CSAPGRASDTQYF
TRBJ2-7	few	TRBV5-1	CASSFDGGTEQYF
TRBJ2-5	.	TRBV13	CASSLGGTGRETQYF
TRBJ2-3	.	TRBV24-1	CATKDRGTDTQYF
TRBJ2-1	.	TRBV28	CASSTWTGANEQFF
TRBJ2-5	.	TRBV6-5	CASSSSTSGGPKTQYF
TRBJ2-7	few	TRBV20-1	CSAERDGSYEQYF
TRBJ2-1	.	TRBV6-5	CASSHGHYNEQFF
TRBJ2-3	once	TRBV6-5	CASSSHGGNTDTQYF
TRBJ2-2	.	TRBV12-3/TRBV12-4	CASSPTIPGELFF
TRBJ2-7	few	TRBV4-2	CASSPRGDGEQYF
TRBJ1-5	.	TRBV6-5	CVSKSRDQPQHF
TRBJ1-1	.	TRBV6-2/TRBV6-3	CASSYSGQEDTEAFF
TRBJ2-3	.	TRBV28	CASKRQGNTDTQYF
TRBJ1-1	once	TRBV5-1	CASRLITGNTEAFF
TRBJ2-6	few	TRBV7-8	CASSFNIGLNSGANVLTF
TRBJ2-1	.	TRBV24-1	CATGGGVDEQFF
TRBJ2-7	.	TRBV6-5	CASSYSGGAGFEQYF
TRBJ2-1	.	TRBV28	CASIPEGREDEQFF
TRBJ2-7	few	TRBV28	CASSLPGQGFYEQYF
TRBJ1-5	.	TRBV18	CASSPQGGADQPQHF
TRBJ1-2	.	TRBV12-3/TRBV12-4	CASSALNRQGRDYGYTF
TRBJ2-3	few	TRBV7-2	CASSLGGLASTDTQYF
TRBJ2-1	.	TRBV3-1	CASSQVLAGEQFF
TRBJ2-3	few	TRBV7-2	CASSLNLLTGTQYF
TRBJ2-5	.	TRBV7-2	CASSTRQGAWANEQYF
TRBJ1-2	.	TRBV7-2	CASISEPAYYGYTF
TRBJ1-2	few	TRBV20-1	CSARQGVGGYTF
TRBJ1-2	few	TRBV7-9	CASSFGTYNYGYTF
TRBJ2-2	.	TRBV4-2	CASSQEGTDLGELFF
TRBJ2-4	few	TRBV4-3	CASSQVWAGRGLRAKNIQYF
TRBJ2-5	.	TRBV6-6	CASSLTGVTETQYF
TRBJ2-1	few	TRBV6-2/TRBV6-3	CASSLPGGARDNEQFF
TRBJ2-7	.	TRBV4-3	CASSQGSGGPYEQYF
TRBJ1-2	.	TRBV9	CASSVGFQGGYTF
TRBJ2-1	.	TRBV20-1	CSASLGQGYEQFF
TRBJ1-1	.	TRBV29-1	CSASGGENTEAFF
TRBJ1-2	few	TRBV7-2	CASSLVVRTNYGYTF
TRBJ2-5	.	TRBV11-2	CASSLSPGGRLKETQYF
TRBJ2-1	.	TRBV20-1	CSASRDSTYNEQFF
TRBJ2-5	few	TRBV5-6	CASSLSRGPETQYF
TRBJ2-4	.	TRBV5-6	CASSRPGPKVNIQYF